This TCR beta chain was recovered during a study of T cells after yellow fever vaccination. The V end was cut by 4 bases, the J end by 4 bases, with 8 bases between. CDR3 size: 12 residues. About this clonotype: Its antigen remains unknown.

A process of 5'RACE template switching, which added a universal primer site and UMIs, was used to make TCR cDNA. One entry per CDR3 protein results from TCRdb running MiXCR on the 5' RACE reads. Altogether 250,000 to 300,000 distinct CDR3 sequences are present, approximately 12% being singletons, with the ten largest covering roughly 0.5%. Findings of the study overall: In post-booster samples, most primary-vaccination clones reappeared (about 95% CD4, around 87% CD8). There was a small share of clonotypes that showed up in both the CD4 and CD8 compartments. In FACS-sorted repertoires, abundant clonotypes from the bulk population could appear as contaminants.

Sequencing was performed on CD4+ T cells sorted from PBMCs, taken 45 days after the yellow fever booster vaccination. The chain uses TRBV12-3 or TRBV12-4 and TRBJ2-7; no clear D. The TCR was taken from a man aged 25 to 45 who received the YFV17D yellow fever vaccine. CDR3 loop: CASSSSVYEQYF. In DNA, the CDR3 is TGTGCCAGCAGTTCCAGTGTTTACGAGCAGTACTTC.